The 25 T cell receptor beta chains in this list originate from one sample, sequenced in a study of OX40 agonist ivuxolimab in advanced cancers. Clones were read by immunoSEQ multiplex PCR, and TCRdb kept only the in-frame ones, dropping some. Counted here are tens of thousands of clones, 90% to 95% occurring once; the ten biggest clones make up 4.2%. The sample consisted of CD4+ or CD8+ T cells sorted from blood, taken in a trial of the OX40 agonist ivuxolimab. The receptors come from an adult with an advanced solid tumor such as melanoma, head and neck, liver or kidney cancer.

As regards this clone: The limits of the CDR3 on the DNA are not certain, so only TCRdb's listed CDR3 is given. The rearrangement links TRBV7-6 to TRBJ2-2. Including both end residues, the CDR3 is 16 amino acids long. Germline assignment: CDR1 SGHVS and CDR2 FNYEAQ. CDR3 in amino acids: CASSSLSVFGAGELFF.

J is TRBJ2-5 and V is TRBV7-8; 11 positions match TRBD1. V gave up 5 bases and J gave up 2 bases; unmatched junction bases: 4. Per the germline V gene, CDR1 is SGHVS and CDR2 is FQNEAQ. The CDR3 length is 15 residues. CDR3 in amino acids: CASSARDRGQETQYF. The CDR3 DNA is TGTGCCAGCAGCGCCCGGGACAGGGGGCAAGAGACCCAGTACTTC.

The V gene is TRBV9, the J gene TRBJ2-1; tentatively, D is TRBD2 (6 bases). Germline CDR1 and CDR2: SGDLS and YYNGEE. V lost 0 bases and J lost 6, with 10 bases in between. The CDR3 sequence is 14 residues long. In nucleotides, the CDR3 is TGTGCCAGCAGCGTAGGCGGGGATGGCAATGAGCAGTTCTTC. It yields the protein CASSVGGDGNEQFF.

The V and J genes are TRBV13 and TRBJ2-7; 10 bases are shared with TRBD1. The ends lost 5 bases at V and 3 bases at J; junction bases unmatched: 22. The germline V gene encodes CDR1 PRHDT and CDR2 FYEKMQ (reference sequence). This CDR3 spans 20 amino acids. The CDR3 reads CASSARGTGARGSLNYEQYF. The CDR3, as DNA: TGTGCCAGCAGCGCCCGGGGGACAGGGGCTCGCGGGAGTCTCAACTACGAGCAGTACTTC.

The gene calls are TRBV4-1 and TRBJ1-3; D unclear. CDR1 is MGHRA and CDR2 is YSYEKL in the germline V gene. The V end was cut by 0 bases, the J end by 4 bases, with 10 bases between. This CDR3 region has 15 residues. CDR3 in DNA: TGCGCCAGCAGCCAAGATCCGCAGCAGGGAAACACCATATATTTT. This gives the protein CASSQDPQQGNTIYF.

This sequence joins TRBV11-2 and TRBJ2-6, with a tentative D call TRBD1 (5 bases). The germline V gene encodes CDR1 SGHAT and CDR2 FQNNGV. The V end lost 1 base, the J end lost 0 bases, and 10 bases lay between the germline ends. CDR3 length equals 17 residues. CDR3 loop: CASSLGQPSSGANVLTF. CDR3 coding DNA: TGTGCCAGCAGCTTAGGACAGCCTAGCTCTGGGGCCAACGTCCTGACTTTC.

The chain joins TRBV4-1 to TRBJ2-7; TRBD1 might be the D (5 bases). The germline V gene encodes CDR1 MGHRA and CDR2 YSYEKL. The CDR3 spans 14 residues. Trimming shortened V by 1 base and J by 0 bases, and 7 bases separated the two germline ends. CDR3: CASSQAGLSYEQYF. In nucleotides, the CDR3 is TGCGCCAGCAGCCAAGCAGGGCTCTCCTACGAGCAGTACTTC.

V and J are TRBV6-5 and TRBJ2-7, with 7 bases that match TRBD2. Germline V gene sequence: CDR1 MNHEY, CDR2 SVGAGI. The CDR3 has 15 residues. The ends lost 3 bases at V and 6 bases at J; junction bases unmatched: 11. The CDR3 region is CASSYRGSSPPEQYF. The CDR3, as DNA: TGTGCCAGCAGTTATCGCGGGAGTTCCCCGCCCGAGCAGTACTTC.

This rearrangement joins TRBV13 to TRBJ2-7; D unresolved. The CDR3 is made up of 12 amino acids. V lost 5 bases to trimming and J lost 2 bases, with 7 bases between them. Germline loops: CDR1 PRHDT, CDR2 FYEKMQ (reference sequence). CDR3 loop: CASSAGPYEQYF. Here the CDR3 DNA reads TGTGCCAGCAGCGCTGGCCCCTACGAGCAGTACTTC.

The chain joins TRBV11-2 to TRBJ2-1; D possibly corresponds to TRBD2 (6 bases). V lost 5 bases and J lost 10, with 21 bases in between. The CDR3 runs to 15 residues. The germline gives CDR1 SGHAT, CDR2 FQNNGV. CDR3 sequence (DNA): TGTGCCAGCAGCCCGTTTCAGCTAGCGTCAAGAGAGCAGTTCTTC. Translating gives CASSPFQLASREQFF.

The sample holds a few counts of this clone. The chain employs TRBV6-1 and TRBJ2-7; perhaps TRBD1 as D (6 bases). Trimming cost V 6 bases and J 1 base, with 10 bases left between them. Germline loops: CDR1 MNHNS, CDR2 SASEGT. This CDR3 has 13 amino acids. CDR3 sequence reads: CASRSTGSYEQYV. The CDR3, as DNA: TGTGCCAGCAGGAGCACAGGGTCCTACGAGCAGTACGTC.

The V and J genes are TRBV6-5 and TRBJ1-2; no definite D call. Germline-derived CDR1 and CDR2 are MNHEY and SVGAGI. Trimming took 0 bases from V and 3 from J, leaving 14 bases between them. The CDR3 loop spans 16 amino acids. Written as DNA, the CDR3 is TGTGCCAGCAGTTACTCCAGCGCCTACGTTGACTATGGCTACACCTTC. It yields the protein CASSYSSAYVDYGYTF.

The CDR3 DNA reads as TGTGCCAGCAGCCAAGACCCAGGGTACGGACCTGGGGCCAACGTCCTGACTTTC. Translating gives CASSQDPGYGPGANVLTF. The chain employs TRBV14 and TRBJ2-6; a weak D match, TRBD1 (5 bases). Trimming removed 0 bases at V and 2 bases at J, with 14 bases between. The CDR3 sequence is 18 residues long. CDR1 SGHDN and CDR2 FVKESK come from the germline V gene. Full variable domain (missing parts from reference TRBV14 and TRBJ2-6): EAGVTQFPSHSVIEKGQTVTLRCDPISGHDNLYWYRRVMGKEIKFLLHFVKESKQDESGMPNNRFLAERTGGTYSTLKVQPAELEDSGVYFCASSQDPGYGPGANVLTFGAGSRLTVL.

The V and J genes are TRBV4-1 and TRBJ2-2; D gene uncertain. The CDR3 runs 14 residues. V was shortened by 1 base and J by 6 bases, with 9 bases between the two germline ends. Germline lookup yields CDR1 MGHRA and CDR2 YSYEKL. CDR3 sequence (DNA): TGCGCCAGCAGCCAAGCTTTGCAGGCCGGGGAGCTGTTTTTT. Translation gives CASSQALQAGELFF.

This clone came up once. The J gene is TRBJ2-1, the V gene TRBV27; 8 bases match TRBD2. Unmatched junction bases numbered 7, after V lost 6 bases and J lost 9 bases. The CDR3 totals 13 residues. Germline CDR1 and CDR2: MNHEY and SMNVEV (reference sequence). The CDR3 nucleotides read TGTGCCAGCAGACAAGCGGGAGTCGGTGAGCAGTTCTTC. Translating it yields CASRQAGVGEQFF.

The rearrangement joins TRBV4-1 to TRBJ1-1, with unresolved D. CDR1 is MGHRA, CDR2 YSYEKL, per germline. Trimming shortened V by 1 base and J by 1 base, and 10 bases separated the two germline ends. The CDR3 is 15 amino acids. The CDR3 nucleotides are TGCGCCAGCAGCCAAGCCAAGGGAACGAACACTGAAGCTTTCTTT. Residues: CASSQAKGTNTEAFF.

This clone was detected once. This chain joins TRBV7-3 and TRBJ1-1; D is unclear. With 5 bases removed from V and 7 bases from J, the gap between germline ends came to 23 bases. This CDR3 comprises 16 residues. Germline CDR1 SGHTA, CDR2 FQGTGA. CDR3 residues: CASSLPHHTEFGEAFF. CDR3 DNA sequence: TGTGCCAGCAGCCTACCCCACCACACGGAATTTGGTGAAGCTTTCTTT.

The V call is TRBV27, the J call TRBJ2-1; D is unresolved. This CDR3 is 14 amino acids long. CDR1 is MNHEY and CDR2 is SMNVEV in the germline V gene (reference sequence). Trimming shortened V by 3 bases and J by 2 bases, and 8 bases separated the two germline ends. The CDR3, as DNA: TGTGCCAGCAGTTTGAGATCCCCCTACAATGAGCAGTTCTTC. Amino acid sequence: CASSLRSPYNEQFF.

This clone has a single count. The rearrangement uses TRBV5-6 and TRBJ2-2; D gene unclear. This CDR3 spans 14 amino acids. V lost 0 bases to trimming and J lost 6 bases, with 9 bases between them. Germline V gene data show CDR1 as SGHDT and CDR2 as YYEEEE. The CDR3 protein is CASSLGPGSGELFF. CDR3 DNA sequence: TGTGCCAGCAGCTTGGGTCCAGGCTCCGGGGAGCTGTTTTTT.

The V call is TRBV10-1, the J call TRBJ2-5; TRBD2 matches 10 bases. Germline CDR1 WNHNN, CDR2 SYGVQD (reference sequence). V was pared by 3 bases and J by 5 bases, with 6 bases of the junction left unmatched. The length of the CDR3 is 15 residues. The CDR3 coding sequence is TGCGCCAGCAGTGATCACCTAGCGGGGGATGAGACCCAGTACTTC. Residues: CASSDHLAGDETQYF.

This sequence joins TRBV19 and TRBJ1-1; D call uncertain. V dropped 3 bases and J dropped 3 bases, with 14 bases sitting between them. The CDR3 has 15 amino acids. Germline CDR1 reads LNHDA; CDR2 reads SQIVND (reference sequence). This CDR3 is CASSIIGPDYTEAFF. CDR3 DNA sequence: TGTGCCAGTAGTATTATAGGCCCAGATTACACTGAAGCTTTCTTT. Filled out from reference TRBV19 and TRBJ1-1, the complete variable domain reads DGGITQSPKYLFRKEGQNVTLSCEQNLNHDAMYWYRQDPGQGLRLIYYSQIVNDFQKGDIAEGYSVSREKKESFPLTVTSAQKNPTAFYLCASSIIGPDYTEAFFGQGTRLTVV.

The chain links TRBV27 to TRBJ2-1; D ambiguous. Germline assignment: CDR1 MNHEY and CDR2 SMNVEV (reference sequence). CDR3 length equals 16 residues. The V and J ends lost 1 base and 3 bases respectively, with 13 bases between them. CDR3 sequence reads: CASSLWFNGNYNEQFF. The DNA of the CDR3 is TGTGCCAGCAGTTTATGGTTCAACGGTAACTACAATGAGCAGTTCTTC.

The chain recombines TRBV27 with TRBJ2-5, with D possibly TRBD1 on 5 matching bases. Germline CDR1 and CDR2: MNHEY and SMNVEV (reference sequence). The CDR3 covers 16 residues. Trimming left V 5 bases short and J 4 bases short, with 20 bases between. CDR3 sequence (DNA): TGTGCCAGCAGTAGCTCCTGGGGTTTAAGGGGAGAGACCCAGTACTTC. Its protein is CASSSSWGLRGETQYF.

V is TRBV10-1 and J is TRBJ2-3; D is perhaps TRBD1 (6 bases). Trimming took 3 bases from V and 2 from J, leaving 12 bases between them. The CDR3 runs to 15 residues. From germline, CDR1 is WNHNN and CDR2 SYGVQD (reference sequence). The CDR3, as DNA: TGCGCCAGCAGTGATTGGCAGGGGAACACAGATACGCAGTATTTT. Amino acid sequence: CASSDWQGNTDTQYF.

The genes are TRBV11-2 and TRBJ2-1; 13 bases are shared with TRBD2. CDR1 and CDR2 (germline): SGHAT, FQNNGV. V shed 5 bases, J shed 7 bases, and the junction held 8 bases outside the gene matches. There are 16 residues in the CDR3. CDR3: CASSQTSGGAGNEQFF. DNA for the CDR3: TGTGCCAGCAGCCAAACTAGCGGGGGGGCTGGAAATGAGCAGTTCTTC.